The rows below give T cell receptor beta chains drawn from one sample of a study of early T cells in non-severe SARS-CoV-2 infection. Each CDR3 protein gets one entry after TCRdb re-called the 5' RACE reads with MiXCR. Found here are tens of thousands of distinct CDR3 sequences, about 5.6% of them singletons; the top ten hold under 6%. Specimen: whole blood. The receptor source for this set is an adult who was a healthcare worker with PCR-confirmed SARS-CoV-2 infection or an uninfected control (not recorded which). Both conserved end residues are part of each CDR3. The D gene is left open where the match is weak. A clone size is listed for some rows: how often the clone was seen (once, few, many), or a class if it is expanded.

CDR3 DNA: TGTGCCAGCAGTAGGGACAGGGGGACCGGGGAGCTGTTTTTT; CDR3 protein: CASSRDRGTGELFF; clone size: NA; J gene: TRBJ2-2; D gene: TRBD1; CDR3 length: 14; V gene: TRBV6-5
CDR3 DNA: TGTGCCAGCAGTTACGGGGGAGGGGAAGCTTTCTTT; CDR3 protein: CASSYGGGEAFF; clone size: few; J gene: TRBJ1-1; D gene: NA; CDR3 length: 12; V gene: TRBV6-5
CDR3 DNA: TGTGCCAGCAGCCCCGACAGGGCTATACGCGGTAATGAAAAACTGTTTTTT; CDR3 protein: CASSPDRAIRGNEKLFF; clone size: many; J gene: TRBJ1-4; D gene: TRBD1; CDR3 length: 17; V gene: TRBV6-7
CDR3 DNA: TGTGCCAGCAGCCTCCTAGCGGGAGAGGGTGAGCAGTACTTC; CDR3 protein: CASSLLAGEGEQYF; clone size: NA; J gene: TRBJ2-7; D gene: TRBD2; CDR3 length: 14; V gene: TRBV4-2
CDR3 DNA: TGTGCCAGCAGCCCGACCGACTCATACGAGCAGTACTTC; CDR3 protein: CASSPTDSYEQYF; clone size: many; J gene: TRBJ2-7; D gene: NA; CDR3 length: 13; V gene: TRBV7-9
CDR3 DNA: TGCAGCGTTGCCCCTAGTGGTAAGGACACAGATACGCAGTATTTT; CDR3 protein: CSVAPSGKDTDTQYF; clone size: many; J gene: TRBJ2-3; D gene: NA; CDR3 length: 15; V gene: TRBV29-1
CDR3 DNA: TGTGCCAGCAGTCGGACTAGCGGCACCGGGGAGCTGTTTTTT; CDR3 protein: CASSRTSGTGELFF; clone size: few; J gene: TRBJ2-2; D gene: TRBD2; CDR3 length: 14; V gene: TRBV3-1
CDR3 DNA: TGCAGTGCCAAAACGGGGGCGGGAGGCCGAATCGAGCAGTACTTC; CDR3 protein: CSAKTGAGGRIEQYF; clone size: many; J gene: TRBJ2-7; D gene: TRBD2; CDR3 length: 15; V gene: TRBV20-1
CDR3 DNA: TGCACCATTCGCAGGGGGGTCACAGATACGCAGTATTTT; CDR3 protein: CTIRRGVTDTQYF; clone size: many; J gene: TRBJ2-3; D gene: NA; CDR3 length: 13; V gene: TRBV29-1
CDR3 DNA: TGTGTCAGCAGATCCTCATCAGGGGAACGGCAGCCCCAGCATTTT; CDR3 protein: CVSRSSSGERQPQHF; clone size: NA; J gene: TRBJ1-5; D gene: NA; CDR3 length: 15; V gene: TRBV6-5
CDR3 DNA: TGTGCCAGCAGTTCGACTAGCGGGGGGGCCTACAATGAGCAGTTCTTC; CDR3 protein: CASSSTSGGAYNEQFF; clone size: few; J gene: TRBJ2-1; D gene: TRBD2; CDR3 length: 16; V gene: TRBV28
CDR3 DNA: TGCAGCGTTCGTGGACAATCGTTTCTCAACGAGCAGTACTTC; CDR3 protein: CSVRGQSFLNEQYF; clone size: few; J gene: TRBJ2-7; D gene: NA; CDR3 length: 14; V gene: TRBV29-1
CDR3 DNA: TGTGCCAGCAGGAGGAAAGACGCTAGCACAGATACGCAGTATTTT; CDR3 protein: CASRRKDASTDTQYF; clone size: NA; J gene: TRBJ2-3; D gene: NA; CDR3 length: 15; V gene: TRBV21-1
CDR3 DNA: TGTGCCAGCAAGGAGATGATGAGCACAGATACGCAGTATTTT; CDR3 protein: CASKEMMSTDTQYF; clone size: NA; J gene: TRBJ2-3; D gene: NA; CDR3 length: 14; V gene: TRBV6-1
CDR3 DNA: TGCGCCAGCAGCCGGCCAAACGGTCCCAGGGATACGCAGTATTTT; CDR3 protein: CASSRPNGPRDTQYF; clone size: many; J gene: TRBJ2-3; D gene: NA; CDR3 length: 15; V gene: TRBV5-1
CDR3 DNA: TGCGCCAGCAGCTTGGCAATTCCAGGGTCGAACACTGAAGCTTTCTTT; CDR3 protein: CASSLAIPGSNTEAFF; clone size: few; J gene: TRBJ1-1; D gene: NA; CDR3 length: 16; V gene: TRBV5-1
CDR3 DNA: TGTGCCAGCAGTTACAGAGCCAGGAACACTGAAGCTTTCTTT; CDR3 protein: CASSYRARNTEAFF; clone size: few; J gene: TRBJ1-1; D gene: NA; CDR3 length: 14; V gene: TRBV6-2/TRBV6-3
CDR3 DNA: TGTGCCAGCAGCCCCAGCGGCTATGAGCAGTTCTTC; CDR3 protein: CASSPSGYEQFF; clone size: many; J gene: TRBJ2-1; D gene: NA; CDR3 length: 12; V gene: TRBV14
CDR3 DNA: TGTGCCAGCAGCTTGCGGCAGAGCAAGCAAGAGACCCAGTACTTC; CDR3 protein: CASSLRQSKQETQYF; clone size: many; J gene: TRBJ2-5; D gene: NA; CDR3 length: 15; V gene: TRBV5-5
CDR3 DNA: TGTGCCAGCAGCTCCACCCGGGACCCCTATCAACTGTTTTTT; CDR3 protein: CASSSTRDPYQLFF; clone size: many; J gene: TRBJ1-4; D gene: NA; CDR3 length: 14; V gene: TRBV7-9
CDR3 DNA: TGTGCCAGCAGTACTAGCGGCCCCACCGGGGAGCTGTTTTTT; CDR3 protein: CASSTSGPTGELFF; clone size: many; J gene: TRBJ2-2; D gene: TRBD2; CDR3 length: 14; V gene: TRBV7-3
CDR3 DNA: TGTGCCAGCGTCGTCGCCGGGGAGCTGTTTTTT; CDR3 protein: CASVVAGELFF; clone size: many; J gene: TRBJ2-2; D gene: NA; CDR3 length: 11; V gene: TRBV6-1
CDR3 DNA: TGTGCCATCAGTGAGTCTTCTCCAGGCCGGGTTGGCTACACCTTC; CDR3 protein: CAISESSPGRVGYTF; clone size: many; J gene: TRBJ1-2; D gene: NA; CDR3 length: 15; V gene: TRBV10-3
CDR3 DNA: TGTGCCAGCAGTTTTCAGGGCAATGAGCAGTTCTTC; CDR3 protein: CASSFQGNEQFF; clone size: many; J gene: TRBJ2-1; D gene: NA; CDR3 length: 12; V gene: TRBV12-3/TRBV12-4
CDR3 DNA: TGTGCCAGCAGCGTGGGGGCCGGGGAGCTGTTTTTT; CDR3 protein: CASSVGAGELFF; clone size: many; J gene: TRBJ2-2; D gene: NA; CDR3 length: 12; V gene: TRBV7-3
CDR3 DNA: TGTGCCAGCAGCCGACGATCGACAGGGCCCTACGAGCAGTACTTC; CDR3 protein: CASSRRSTGPYEQYF; clone size: many; J gene: TRBJ2-7; D gene: TRBD1; CDR3 length: 15; V gene: TRBV7-9
CDR3 DNA: TGTGCCACCTCAGGTGGCCCCTACAATGAGCAGTTCTTC; CDR3 protein: CATSGGPYNEQFF; clone size: few; J gene: TRBJ2-1; D gene: NA; CDR3 length: 13; V gene: TRBV19
CDR3 DNA: TGTGCCAGCAGCCAATCAAGGGACACCCGAGGAGCCAAAAACATTCAGTACTTC; CDR3 protein: CASSQSRDTRGAKNIQYF; clone size: many; J gene: TRBJ2-4; D gene: NA; CDR3 length: 18; V gene: TRBV16
CDR3 DNA: TGTGCCAGCAGTTACCGGGGAGATCAGCCCCAGCATTTT; CDR3 protein: CASSYRGDQPQHF; clone size: NA; J gene: TRBJ1-5; D gene: NA; CDR3 length: 13; V gene: TRBV6-2/TRBV6-3
CDR3 DNA: TGTGCCATCAGTGACGTCCAGACCTTACTGGAGCAGTACTTC; CDR3 protein: CAISDVQTLLEQYF; clone size: many; J gene: TRBJ2-7; D gene: NA; CDR3 length: 14; V gene: TRBV10-3
CDR3 DNA: TGTGCCAGCAGTGAAGAAGGTACGCAGTATTTT; CDR3 protein: CASSEEGTQYF; clone size: NA; J gene: TRBJ2-3; D gene: NA; CDR3 length: 11; V gene: TRBV2
CDR3 DNA: TGTGCCAGCAGCTACGACGGGAGGTGGTTAGATACGCAGTATTTT; CDR3 protein: CASSYDGRWLDTQYF; clone size: NA; J gene: TRBJ2-3; D gene: TRBD2; CDR3 length: 15; V gene: TRBV7-3
CDR3 DNA: TGCGCCAGCAGCCTGGGGAGAAATAATTCACCCCTCCACTTT; CDR3 protein: CASSLGRNNSPLHF; clone size: many; J gene: TRBJ1-6; D gene: NA; CDR3 length: 14; V gene: TRBV5-1
CDR3 DNA: TGTGCCAGTAGTATGACAGGGGACAACACCGGGGAGCTGTTTTTT; CDR3 protein: CASSMTGDNTGELFF; clone size: many; J gene: TRBJ2-2; D gene: TRBD1; CDR3 length: 15; V gene: TRBV19
CDR3 DNA: TGCGCCAGCAGCTTGGCAGGGAGCAATCAGCCCCAGCATTTT; CDR3 protein: CASSLAGSNQPQHF; clone size: many; J gene: TRBJ1-5; D gene: NA; CDR3 length: 14; V gene: TRBV5-1
CDR3 DNA: TGTGCCAGCACCTACGACGGCGCGGTCAACACCATATATTTT; CDR3 protein: CASTYDGAVNTIYF; clone size: many; J gene: TRBJ1-3; D gene: NA; CDR3 length: 14; V gene: TRBV28
CDR3 DNA: TGTGCCAGCAGTTATGGCATACAGGGGATTCGAGACACTGAAGCTTTCTTT; CDR3 protein: CASSYGIQGIRDTEAFF; clone size: few; J gene: TRBJ1-1; D gene: TRBD1; CDR3 length: 17; V gene: TRBV6-5
CDR3 DNA: TGTGCCAGCAGCTTAGGGCGCGAAACTGAAGCTTTCTTT; CDR3 protein: CASSLGRETEAFF; clone size: many; J gene: TRBJ1-1; D gene: NA; CDR3 length: 13; V gene: TRBV13
CDR3 DNA: TGTGCCAGCATCCAATCAGGGGATCTGCCAGATACGCAGTATTTT; CDR3 protein: CASIQSGDLPDTQYF; clone size: few; J gene: TRBJ2-3; D gene: NA; CDR3 length: 15; V gene: TRBV3-1
CDR3 DNA: TGTGCCAGCAGCCCCCTCAGGGCGAACACTGAAGCTTTCTTT; CDR3 protein: CASSPLRANTEAFF; clone size: many; J gene: TRBJ1-1; D gene: NA; CDR3 length: 14; V gene: TRBV12-3/TRBV12-4
CDR3 DNA: TGCGCCAGCAGCCAGCGACAGGGGGATACGCAGTATTTT; CDR3 protein: CASSQRQGDTQYF; clone size: few; J gene: TRBJ2-3; D gene: TRBD1; CDR3 length: 13; V gene: TRBV4-1
CDR3 DNA: TGTGCCAGCACCCATCCCGCGGGGCAGCAAGAGACCCAGTACTTC; CDR3 protein: CASTHPAGQQETQYF; clone size: many; J gene: TRBJ2-5; D gene: NA; CDR3 length: 15; V gene: TRBV7-9
CDR3 DNA: TGTGCCAGCAGCCAAGTAGGAGAGGCCATATATTTT; CDR3 protein: CASSQVGEAIYF; clone size: many; J gene: TRBJ1-3; D gene: NA; CDR3 length: 12; V gene: TRBV4-2
CDR3 DNA: TGCAGCGTTCCGGGACTGGGAAGTCGGGAGCTGTTTTTT; CDR3 protein: CSVPGLGSRELFF; clone size: few; J gene: TRBJ2-2; D gene: NA; CDR3 length: 13; V gene: TRBV29-1
CDR3 DNA: TGTGCCAGCAGCCCCTCGGCACCGTCGGTCAACAATGAGCAGTTCTTC; CDR3 protein: CASSPSAPSVNNEQFF; clone size: many; J gene: TRBJ2-1; D gene: NA; CDR3 length: 16; V gene: TRBV11-3
CDR3 DNA: TGTGCCTGGAGTGTAGGGAGTTCACCCCTCCACTTT; CDR3 protein: CAWSVGSSPLHF; clone size: many; J gene: TRBJ1-6; D gene: NA; CDR3 length: 12; V gene: TRBV30